The present T cell receptor beta chain was sequenced within a study of T cells in Graves' hyperthyroidism and ophthalmopathy. Patients showing uncontrolled infection, other autoimmune disease, pregnancy or lactation were ineligible. Diagnoses used clinical symptoms, serum thyroxine and TRAb, thyroid ultrasound and orbital computed tomography. PBMCs were derived from under 13 ml fresh peripheral blood. This clonotype appeared once. Regions amplified from RNA transcripts were the TCR beta CDR3 regions. The TCR CDR3 was amplified in a first-round RT-PCR using the HTBI primer set. TCRdb passed the multiplex PCR reads through MiXCR, listing each CDR3 protein once. The data contain 390,000 or so distinct CDR3 sequences, around 15% of them singletons. Germline assignment: CDR1 MNHNS and CDR2 SASEGT. This CDR3 spans 16 amino acids. V lost 4 bases and J lost 1, with 13 bases in between.

The sequence was obtained from a man aged 18 to 30 with Graves' ophthalmopathy. The V call is TRBV6-1, the J call TRBJ1-4, with D possibly matching TRBD1 (5 bases). Sample: blood. In DNA form, the CDR3 reads TGTGCCAGCAGTGTGGGGCCGGGGGAAACTAATGAAAAACTGTTTTTT. Protein sequence: CASSVGPGETNEKLFF.